The clone carrying this T cell receptor beta chain was recorded many times. Its antigen is not known. Trimming removed 0 bases from V and 4 bases from J, with 10 bases in between. This CDR3 contains 14 residues. Germline values: CDR1 DFQATT, CDR2 SNEGSKA (reference sequence). The data were taken from a study of prognosis after radiotherapy for stage I lung cancer. Turning to the study itself: Enrolled patients were those with stage I non-small cell lung cancer, a group that was recruited between 2018 and January 2019.

Study outcomes and limitations: The authors reported that TRBV and TRBJ gene usage differed between patients with and without metastases. Samples before stereotactic body radiation therapy had more unique TCR clones (median around 10,000 versus 6,900).

The TCR beta CDR3 region was amplified from genomic DNA, with two rounds of multiplex PCR being used for the amplification. Each TRBV and TRBJ gene had its own primer in the first PCR round. For its second round, the PCR relied on universal primers. TCRdb analysed the multiplex PCR reads with MiXCR anew, one entry per CDR3 protein. The sample holds roughly 16,000 distinct CDR3 sequences; roughly 31% are singletons and the top ten take approximately 23%. V gene TRBV20-1 combines with J gene TRBJ1-3, with D possibly matching TRBD1 (5 bases). This TCR was recovered from a donor of 50 years or more with non-small cell lung cancer. The material was PBMCs, obtained before or after stereotactic body radiation therapy (not recorded which). The CDR3, as DNA: TGCAGTGCTAGAGATTTCAGGGTCGGAAACACCATATATTTT. This sequence encodes CSARDFRVGNTIYF.